This T cell receptor beta chain was profiled in a study of graft-versus-host responses after intestinal transplantation. The overall study: Anti-thymocyte globulin induction was given to all recipients, followed by tacrolimus and steroids for roughly 3 years.

Study findings and constraints: Early post-transplant falls in HvG clones accompanied the peak levels of circulating GvH clones. GvH clones surfaced in recipient marrow, some emerging earlier in ileum or blood.

Assay: immunoSEQ multiplex PCR; the TCRdb copy retains only in-frame clones and omits some. Among about 90,000 clones, 94% were seen once, and the ten largest hold about 0.2%. Regarding this clone: Its target is not known.

V lost 2 bases, J lost 7 bases, and 10 bases lay in between. Per germline, CDR1 SGDLS and CDR2 YYNGEE. The CDR3 totals 13 residues. This TCR was recovered from a human donor who was the organ donor for an intestinal transplant. The chain combines TRBV9 with TRBJ2-1; D is possibly TRBD1 or TRBD2 (5 bases each). Specimen: unstimulated CD4+ T cells sorted from spleen or lymph node cells, collected before transplant. The CDR3 here is CASSVSGTNEQFF. CDR3 DNA sequence: TGTGCCAGCAGCGTGTCAGGGACGAATGAGCAGTTCTTC.